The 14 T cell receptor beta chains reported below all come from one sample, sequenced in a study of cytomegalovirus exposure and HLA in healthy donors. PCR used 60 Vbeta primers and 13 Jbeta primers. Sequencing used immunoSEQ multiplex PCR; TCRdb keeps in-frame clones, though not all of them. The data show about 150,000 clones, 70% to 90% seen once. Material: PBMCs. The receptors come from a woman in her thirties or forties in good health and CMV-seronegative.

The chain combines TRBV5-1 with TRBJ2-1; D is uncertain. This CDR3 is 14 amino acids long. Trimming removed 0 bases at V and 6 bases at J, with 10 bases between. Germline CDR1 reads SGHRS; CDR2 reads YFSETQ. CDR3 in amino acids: CASSLGVSGNEQFF. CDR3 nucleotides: TGCGCCAGCAGCTTGGGGGTTTCAGGCAATGAGCAGTTCTTC.

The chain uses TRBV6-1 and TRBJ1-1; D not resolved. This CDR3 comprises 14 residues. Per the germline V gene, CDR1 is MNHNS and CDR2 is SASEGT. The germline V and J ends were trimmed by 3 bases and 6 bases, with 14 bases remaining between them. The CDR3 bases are TGTGCCAGCAGTGAGGCCCTCCTCGGGGCTGAAGCTTTCTTT. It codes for CASSEALLGAEAFF.

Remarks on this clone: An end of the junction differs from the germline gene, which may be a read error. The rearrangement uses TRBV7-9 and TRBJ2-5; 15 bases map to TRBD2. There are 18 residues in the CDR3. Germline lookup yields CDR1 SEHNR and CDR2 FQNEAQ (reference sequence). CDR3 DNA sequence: TGTTCCAGCAGCTTCGGACTAGCGGGAGGGGACTACCAAGAGACCCAGTACTTC. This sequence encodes CSSSFGLAGGDYQETQYF.

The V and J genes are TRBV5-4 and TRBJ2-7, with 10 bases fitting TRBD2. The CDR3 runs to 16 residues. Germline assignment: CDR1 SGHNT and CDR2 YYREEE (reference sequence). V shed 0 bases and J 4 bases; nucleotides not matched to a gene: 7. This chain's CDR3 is CASSLGGASGSYEQYF. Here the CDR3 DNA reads TGTGCCAGCAGCTTGGGCGGCGCTAGCGGGAGTTACGAGCAGTACTTC.

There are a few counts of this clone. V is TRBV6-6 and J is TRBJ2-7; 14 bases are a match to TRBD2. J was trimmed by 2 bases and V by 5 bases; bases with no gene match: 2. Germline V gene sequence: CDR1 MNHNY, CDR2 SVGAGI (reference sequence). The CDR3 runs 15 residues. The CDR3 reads CASSRLAGGAYEQYF. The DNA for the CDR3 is TGTGCCAGCAGTCGACTAGCGGGAGGGGCCTACGAGCAGTACTTC.

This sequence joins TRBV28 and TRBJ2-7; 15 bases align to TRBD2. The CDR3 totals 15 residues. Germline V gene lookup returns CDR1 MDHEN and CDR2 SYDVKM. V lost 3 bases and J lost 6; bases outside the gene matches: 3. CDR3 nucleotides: TGTGCCAGCAGTTTCCGGACTAGCGGGAGGGGCGAGCAGTACTTC. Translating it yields CASSFRTSGRGEQYF.

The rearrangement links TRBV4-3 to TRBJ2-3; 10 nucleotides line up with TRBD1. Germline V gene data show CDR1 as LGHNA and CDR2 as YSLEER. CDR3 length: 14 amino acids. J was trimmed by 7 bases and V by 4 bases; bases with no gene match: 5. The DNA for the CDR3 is TGCGCCAGCAGCCGACAGGGGGCGTTAAATACGCAGTATTTT. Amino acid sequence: CASSRQGALNTQYF.

The CDR3, as DNA: TGTGCCAGCAGCTTATTTAGCGGAACCTACGAGCAGTACTTC. This encodes CASSLFSGTYEQYF. The rearrangement joins TRBV7-6 to TRBJ2-7; TRBD2 is a possible D gene (6 bases). The CDR3 totals 14 residues. The V and J ends lost 2 bases and 2 bases respectively, with 10 bases between them. The germline V gene has CDR1 SGHVS and CDR2 FNYEAQ. Combining the CDR3 with reference TRBV7-6 and TRBJ2-7 gives the whole variable domain GAGVSQSPRYKVTKRGQDVALRCDPISGHVSLYWYRQALGQGPEFLTYFNYEAQQDKSGLPNDRFSAERPEGSISTLTIQRTEQRDSAMYRCASSLFSGTYEQYFGPGTRLTVT.

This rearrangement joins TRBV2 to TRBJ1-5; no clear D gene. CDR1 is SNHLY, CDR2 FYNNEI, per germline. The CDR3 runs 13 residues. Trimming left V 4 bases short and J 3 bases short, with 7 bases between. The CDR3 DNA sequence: TGTGCCAGCAGTGCCCAGATCAATCAGCCCCAGCATTTT. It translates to CASSAQINQPQHF.

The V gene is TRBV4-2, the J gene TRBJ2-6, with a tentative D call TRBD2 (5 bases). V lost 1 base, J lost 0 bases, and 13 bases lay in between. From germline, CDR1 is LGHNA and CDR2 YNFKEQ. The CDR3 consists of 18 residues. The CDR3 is CASSQAQDSVSGANVLTF. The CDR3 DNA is TGTGCCAGCAGCCAAGCCCAGGACTCGGTCTCTGGGGCCAACGTCCTGACTTTC.

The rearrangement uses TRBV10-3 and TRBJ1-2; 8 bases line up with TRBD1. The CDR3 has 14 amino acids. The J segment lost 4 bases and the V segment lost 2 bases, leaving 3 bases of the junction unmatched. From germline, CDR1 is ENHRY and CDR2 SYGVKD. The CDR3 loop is CAISEAGTGYGYTF. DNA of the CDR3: TGTGCCATCAGTGAGGCGGGGACAGGCTATGGCTACACCTTC.

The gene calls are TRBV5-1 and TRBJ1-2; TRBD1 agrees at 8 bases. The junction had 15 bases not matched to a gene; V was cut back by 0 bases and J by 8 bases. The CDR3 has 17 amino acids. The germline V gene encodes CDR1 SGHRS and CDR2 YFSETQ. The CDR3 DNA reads TGCGCCAGCAGCTTGGGACAGGGGCCGGCTCTAACTATGGGCTACACCTTC. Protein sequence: CASSLGQGPALTMGYTF.

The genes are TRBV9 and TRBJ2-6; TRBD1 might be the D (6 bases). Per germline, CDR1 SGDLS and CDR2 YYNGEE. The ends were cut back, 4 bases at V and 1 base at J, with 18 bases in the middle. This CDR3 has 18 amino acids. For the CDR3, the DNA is TGTGCCAGCAGCCCTCTGGGACAAGTCGGGTCTGGGGCCAACGTCCTGACTTTC. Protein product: CASSPLGQVGSGANVLTF.

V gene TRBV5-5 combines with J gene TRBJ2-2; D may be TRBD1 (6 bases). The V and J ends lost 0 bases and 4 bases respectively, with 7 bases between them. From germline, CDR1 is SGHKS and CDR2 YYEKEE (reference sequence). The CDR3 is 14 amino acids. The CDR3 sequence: CASSLGQVTGELFF. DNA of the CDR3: TGTGCCAGCAGCTTGGGACAGGTCACCGGGGAGCTGTTTTTT.